Given below is one T cell receptor beta chain in context. Its antigen is unidentified. A primer in the constant region served to generate TCR beta cDNA from approximately 500 ng of total RNA. Sequencing libraries for TCR beta derived from three nested multiplex PCR rounds that used slightly modified ARM-PCR. Two initial PCR rounds of around 10 cycles each paired TRBV1-TRBV30 forward primers with a C-beta reverse primer. Each CDR3 protein is one row after TCRdb ran MiXCR on the multiplex PCR reads. The sample records around 330,000 distinct CDR3 sequences, nearly 60% being singletons. Looked up from germline, CDR1 is MNHEY and CDR2 is SVGEGT. The CDR3 sequence is 14 residues long. Trimming cost V 6 bases and J 6 bases, with 14 bases left between them. These data come from a study of tumor-infiltrating lymphocytes in primary liver carcinoma. Germline DNA was also extracted, with blood RNA taken from unsorted whole blood.

Study conclusions and caveats: Blood trailed tumors significantly in top-250-clone fraction (p = 0.039).

The rearrangement joins TRBV6-2 or TRBV6-3 to TRBJ2-2; no clear D. Input material: peripheral blood. The receptor's source is a woman aged 25 to 45 with primary liver carcinoma and hepatitis B virus infection. In DNA form, the CDR3 reads TGTGCCAGCAGCCTTCATTGGGTCGCCGGGGAGCTGTTTTTT. Its protein product is CASSLHWVAGELFF.